This T cell receptor (beta chain) was identified in a study of blood T cell repertoires in COVID-19. Study context: PBMCs, B-cell-depleted T cells, or T cells provided the cDNA or gDNA that made up the material.

The germline V gene encodes CDR1 LNHDA and CDR2 SQIVND (reference sequence). CDR3 size: 13 residues. V lost 5 bases and J lost 5, with 11 bases in between. Sequencing used immunoSEQ multiplex PCR; TCRdb keeps in-frame clones, though not all of them. The table records more than 40,000 clones, approximately 90% of them present only once. This clone came up once. The source material was peripheral blood. The chain is built from TRBV19 and TRBJ2-3; D not resolved. The receptor was isolated from an older man with acute or convalescent COVID-19. This chain's CDR3 is CASSVNRVDTQYF. CDR3 coding DNA: TGTGCCAGTAGTGTAAACCGGGTAGATACGCAGTATTTT.